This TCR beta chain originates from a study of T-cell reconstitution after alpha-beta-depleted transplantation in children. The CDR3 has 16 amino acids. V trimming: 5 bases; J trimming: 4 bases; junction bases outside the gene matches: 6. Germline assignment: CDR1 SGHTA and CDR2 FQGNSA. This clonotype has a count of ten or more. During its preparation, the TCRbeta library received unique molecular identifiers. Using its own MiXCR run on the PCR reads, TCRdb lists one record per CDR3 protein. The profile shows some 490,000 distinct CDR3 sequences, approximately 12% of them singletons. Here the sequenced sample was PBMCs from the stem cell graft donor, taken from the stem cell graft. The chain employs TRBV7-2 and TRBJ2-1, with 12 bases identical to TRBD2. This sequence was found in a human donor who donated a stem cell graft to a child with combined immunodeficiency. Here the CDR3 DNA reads TGTGCCAGCAGCCGTGAAGGGACTAGCGGGTACAATGAGCAGTTCTTC. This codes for CASSREGTSGYNEQFF.